The rows below give T cell receptor beta chains drawn from one sample of a study of blood T cell repertoires in COVID-19. Produced via immunoSEQ multiplex PCR; TCRdb's table is partial and in-frame only. Here the sample spans around 190,000 clones, 88% being singletons. The sample comprised peripheral blood. These receptors all come from a man between 18 and 35 years old with active or convalescent COVID-19. Both conserved end residues are part of each CDR3. D genes are given only for firm matches. The size field is filled for only some rows; it gives once, few, many or a size class.

clone_size d_call j_call v_call cdr3_aa cdr3_nt
. TRBD2 TRBJ2-5 TRBV28 CASSQTSGAQETQYF TGTGCCAGCAGCCAGACTAGCGGGGCACAAGAGACCCAGTACTTC
. . TRBJ1-6 TRBV5-6 CASSLGLYGTQNSPLHF TGTGCCAGCAGCTTGGGGCTTTATGGGACTCAGAATTCACCCCTCCACTTT
. . TRBJ1-3 TRBV2 CASSGQISGNTIYF TGTGCCAGCAGTGGCCAGATCTCTGGAAACACCATATATTTT
. . TRBJ2-7 TRBV7-8 CASSLPKEARQANYYEQYF TGTGCCAGCAGCTTACCCAAGGAAGCCCGACAGGCGAACTACTACGAGCAGTACTTC
. . TRBJ1-1 TRBV27 CASSLRRESEAFF TGTGCCAGCAGTTTACGCAGGGAAAGTGAAGCTTTCTTT
. . TRBJ1-5 TRBV7-8 CASSLYSGYNQPQHF TGTGCCAGCAGCTTATATTCCGGGTACAATCAGCCCCAGCATTTT
. . TRBJ2-2 TRBV5-4 CASSLFGLNTGELFF TGTGCCAGCAGCTTATTCGGGTTGAACACCGGGGAGCTGTTTTTT
once TRBD2 TRBJ2-7 TRBV30 CAWSLAGEGEQYF TGTGCCTGGAGCCTAGCGGGAGAAGGCGAGCAGTACTTC
. . TRBJ2-5 TRBV6-5 CASSYRGYQETQYF TGTGCCAGCAGTTACAGGGGGTACCAAGAGACCCAGTACTTC
once . TRBJ2-7 TRBV7-9 CASTPPSGSSYEQYF TGTGCCAGCACCCCTCCCTCAGGAAGCTCCTACGAGCAGTACTTC
once . TRBJ1-4 TRBV28 CASSSLGAGTNEKLFF TGTGCCAGCAGTTCCCTAGGGGCAGGCACGAATGAAAAACTGTTTTTT
. . TRBJ2-7 TRBV24-1 CATAHEGHTFPYEQYF TGTGCCACCGCCCATGAGGGACATACGTTCCCCTACGAGCAGTACTTC
. TRBD2 TRBJ2-1 TRBV18 CASSPASGGVYNEQFF TGTGCCAGCTCACCAGCTAGCGGGGGCGTGTACAATGAGCAGTTCTTC
. . TRBJ2-3 TRBV4-2 CASSQVLSGATDTQYF TGTGCCAGCAGCCAAGTCTTGTCAGGGGCCACAGATACGCAGTATTTT
. . TRBJ2-2 TRBV7-9 CASSLLGVLGGGELFF TGTGCCAGCAGCTTACTGGGTGTGCTCGGCGGCGGGGAGCTGTTTTTT
. . TRBJ1-5 TRBV11-2 CASSLGLNQPQHF TGTGCCAGCAGCTTAGGGCTGAATCAGCCCCAGCATTTT
. . TRBJ1-1 TRBV30 CAWSVRNRVGTEAFF TGTGCCTGGAGTGTACGAAACAGGGTGGGCACTGAAGCTTTCTTT
. TRBD1 TRBJ2-7 TRBV11-3 CASSPSRGQGGEQYF TGTGCCAGCAGCCCATCGCGGGGACAGGGGGGCGAGCAGTACTTC
. TRBD1 TRBJ2-4 TRBV19 CASSITGGAKNIQYF TGTGCCAGTAGTATCACAGGGGGTGCCAAAAACATTCAGTACTTC
. . TRBJ1-6 TRBV12-3/TRBV12-4 CASSFQDRSPLHF TGTGCCAGCAGTTTCCAGGACAGATCACCCCTCCACTTT
. . TRBJ2-1 TRBV5-1 CASGRQEPPNEQFF TGCGCCAGCGGGAGACAGGAGCCACCTAATGAGCAGTTCTTC
. . TRBJ1-5 TRBV28 CASSLTGQPQHF TGTGCCAGCAGTCTGACGGGGCAGCCCCAGCATTTT
. TRBD1 TRBJ2-5 TRBV24-1 CATSERTGLETQYF TGTGCCACCAGTGAGAGGACAGGGCTAGAGACCCAGTACTTC
. . TRBJ1-2 TRBV19 CASSIDTQGYGYTF TGTGCCAGTAGTATAGATACGCAGGGCTATGGCTACACCTTC
. TRBD1 TRBJ2-7 TRBV30 CAWVRGQGDEQYF TGTGCCTGGGTCCGGGGACAGGGCGACGAGCAGTACTTC
. . TRBJ2-6 TRBV30 CAWSVLKGVPRESGANVLTF TGTGCCTGGAGTGTACTGAAAGGGGTGCCTAGAGAGAGTGGGGCCAACGTCCTGACTTTC
once . TRBJ1-2 TRBV30 CAWRPDRNQNYGYTF TGTGCCTGGAGGCCAGACAGGAACCAGAACTATGGCTACACCTTC